Each of the 25 T cell receptor beta chains below was sequenced from the same sample in a study of blood T cell repertoires in COVID-19. Clones were read by immunoSEQ multiplex PCR, and TCRdb kept only the in-frame ones, dropping some. Of about 89,000 clones listed, more than 80% are singletons. The sample comprised peripheral blood. These receptors were taken from an elderly woman with acute or convalescent COVID-19.

This chain connects TRBV28 to TRBJ2-5, with 7 bases aligning to TRBD1. The CDR3 is 17 amino acids. V dropped 1 base and J dropped 5; count of bases not matched to a gene: 13. Germline loops: CDR1 MDHEN, CDR2 SYDVKM. This chain's CDR3 is CASSLLAGGTISETQYF. For the CDR3, the DNA is TGTGCCAGCAGTTTATTGGCAGGGGGTACTATTTCGGAGACCCAGTACTTC.

This chain uses TRBV2 with TRBJ1-5, with D unresolved. Trimming stripped 2 bases from V and 0 bases from J, with 5 bases between. In germline, CDR1 is SNHLY, CDR2 FYNNEI. CDR3 length: 14 residues. The CDR3 protein is CASSEYRSNQPQHF. CDR3 coding DNA: TGTGCCAGCAGTGAATATCGTAGCAATCAGCCCCAGCATTTT.

V and J are TRBV15 and TRBJ2-5, with a weak D call TRBD2 (6 bases). Germline loops: CDR1 LNHNV, CDR2 YYDKDF (reference sequence). CDR3 length: 13 amino acids. V was shortened by 3 bases and J by 5 bases, with 10 bases between the two germline ends. CDR3 sequence: CATSRYSGETQYF. The CDR3 region has the DNA TGTGCCACCAGCAGGTACAGCGGGGAGACCCAGTACTTC.

A few counts support this clone. The V gene is TRBV7-9, the J gene TRBJ1-1; D ambiguous. Trimming cost V 8 bases and J 0 bases, with 22 bases left between them. The CDR3 runs to 17 residues. CDR1 is SEHNR, CDR2 FQNEAQ, per germline (reference sequence). The CDR3 DNA reads as TGTGCCAGCTTAGCCCGGGGAGAGGTCATCGTGAACACTGAAGCTTTCTTT. Translation gives CASLARGEVIVNTEAFF.

V and J are TRBV6-5 and TRBJ1-2; 7 nucleotides line up with TRBD1. V was clipped by 3 bases and J by 6 bases; unmatched bases: 10. Germline CDR1 reads MNHEY; CDR2 reads SVGAGI. This CDR3 has 15 amino acids. The CDR3 DNA follows: TGTGCCAGCAGTTATTCCCAAAGGGGGCTGGATGGCTACACCTTC. This codes for CASSYSQRGLDGYTF.

This chain uses TRBV4-1 with TRBJ1-1; perhaps TRBD1 as D (6 bases). V was shortened by 2 bases and J by 7 bases, with 20 bases between the two germline ends. The V gene's germline CDR1 is MGHRA and CDR2 YSYEKL. The CDR3 is made up of 16 amino acids. The CDR3 region is CASSQYASTGYGEAFF. CDR3 DNA: TGCGCCAGCAGCCAATACGCCTCGACAGGTTACGGTGAAGCTTTCTTT.

The chain uses TRBV9 and TRBJ1-1, with TRBD1 as a possible D gene (6 bases). The CDR3 sequence is 15 residues long. The V gene lost 1 base and the J gene lost 0 bases, with 10 bases spanning the gap. The germline gives CDR1 SGDLS, CDR2 YYNGEE. CDR3 sequence (DNA): TGTGCCAGCAGCGTAAGACAGGAGATGAACACTGAAGCTTTCTTT. It yields the protein CASSVRQEMNTEAFF.

The genes are TRBV3-1 (or the pseudogene TRBV3-2) and TRBJ1-6; 7 nucleotides match TRBD1. V was pared by 1 base and J by 9 bases, with 6 bases of the junction left unmatched. CDR1 and CDR2 (germline): LGHDT, YNNKEL (reference sequence). CDR3 length equals 15 residues. CDR3 in amino acids: CASSQVGAGGSPLHF. The CDR3 bases are TGTGCCAGCAGCCAAGTAGGGGCAGGGGGTTCACCCCTCCACTTT.

The chain combines TRBV9 with TRBJ2-3, with 10 positions matching TRBD1. This CDR3 is 15 amino acids long. Germline loops: CDR1 SGDLS, CDR2 YYNGEE. The junction had 8 bases not matched to a gene; V was cut back by 4 bases and J by 6 bases. The CDR3 is CASSFRQGAGDTQYF. In DNA, the CDR3 is TGTGCCAGCAGCTTCAGACAGGGGGCTGGGGATACGCAGTATTTT.

The V call is TRBV5-4, the J call TRBJ2-7; TRBD2 agrees at 9 bases. The CDR3 spans 15 residues. Germline V gene sequence: CDR1 SGHNT, CDR2 YYREEE (reference sequence). With 4 bases clipped from V and 1 base from J, the junction kept 6 bases outside the gene matches. The CDR3 region is CASSQPSGASYEQYF. As DNA, the CDR3 is TGTGCCAGCAGCCAACCTAGCGGGGCGTCCTACGAGCAGTACTTC.

V and J are TRBV2 and TRBJ1-5; D unclear. Germline CDR1 is SNHLY and CDR2 is FYNNEI. The CDR3 totals 14 residues. The ends were cut back, 5 bases at V and 1 base at J, with 9 bases in the middle. The CDR3 loop is CASSWLGSNQPQHF. Written as DNA, the CDR3 is TGTGCCAGCAGTTGGTTGGGCAGCAATCAGCCCCAGCATTTT.

This chain links TRBV15 with TRBJ1-4, with D unclear. Per the germline V gene, CDR1 is LNHNV and CDR2 is YYDKDF (reference sequence). The CDR3 extends over 15 amino acids. The V end lost 2 bases, the J end lost 8 bases, and 15 bases lay between the germline ends. This CDR3 is CATSRPRGKQEKLFF. CDR3 DNA sequence: TGTGCCACCAGCAGACCGCGAGGGAAACAGGAAAAACTGTTTTTT.

The chain has TRBV5-5 and TRBJ1-2, with 7 bases fitting TRBD1. The germline V gene has CDR1 SGHKS and CDR2 YYEKEE (reference sequence). V dropped 2 bases and J dropped 2; count of bases not matched to a gene: 12. This CDR3 has 17 amino acids. The CDR3 DNA sequence: TGTGCCAGCAGCTTCTCGGTCGACCTGGGACAGAACTATGGCTACACCTTC. Translation gives CASSFSVDLGQNYGYTF.

The chain employs TRBV21-1 and TRBJ2-2; no check of the table's D call, TRBD2, against the DNA was made. TRBV21-1 is given as a pseudogene. This CDR3 is built from 16 residues. The CDR3 protein is CASPPSDQTNTGELFF. DNA for the CDR3: TGTGCCAGCCCGCCCAGCGACCAAACAAACACCGGGGAGCTGTTTTTT.

The rearrangement joins TRBV11-2 to TRBJ1-6, with no clear D. V was cut by 5 bases and J by 6 bases, with 8 bases left in between. The length of the CDR3 is 13 residues. Germline loops: CDR1 SGHAT, CDR2 FQNNGV. The CDR3 DNA follows: TGTGCCAGCAGCCTCCTCCTTAATTCACCCCTCCACTTT. Translation: CASSLLLNSPLHF.

The rearrangement uses TRBV7-2 and TRBJ2-7; tentative D call: TRBD1 (5 bases). V lost 5 bases and J lost 4, with 6 bases in between. The CDR3 sequence is 11 residues long. From germline, CDR1 is SGHTA and CDR2 FQGNSA. CDR3 amino acids: CASSRQYEQYF. CDR3 bases: TGTGCCAGCAGCAGACAGTACGAGCAGTACTTC.

This chain links TRBV7-9 with TRBJ2-1; no reliable D call. The CDR3 contains 12 residues. Germline loops: CDR1 SEHNR, CDR2 FQNEAQ (reference sequence). Deletions cut 3 bases from V and 9 bases from J, with 9 bases between. The CDR3 spells CASSLSRGEQFF. The DNA for the CDR3 is TGTGCCAGCAGCTTGTCGAGAGGTGAGCAGTTCTTC.

The rearrangement links TRBV5-5 to TRBJ1-2; TRBD1 might be the D (6 bases). The CDR3 consists of 14 residues. With 1 base removed from V and 4 bases from J, the gap between germline ends came to 11 bases. Germline CDR1 and CDR2: SGHKS and YYEKEE (reference sequence). The CDR3 here is CASSLSTGPYGYTF. Here the CDR3 DNA reads TGTGCCAGCAGCTTGAGTACAGGGCCCTATGGCTACACCTTC.

This clone was found once. This rearrangement joins TRBV5-1 to TRBJ1-3, with 8 bases identical to TRBD1. Per germline, CDR1 SGHRS and CDR2 YFSETQ. V trimming: 0 bases; J trimming: 2 bases; junction bases outside the gene matches: 13. The CDR3 runs to 19 residues. CDR3 nucleotide sequence: TGCGCCAGCAGCTTGGGACCAGGGGGCGTTAGGTTCGCTGGAAACACCATATATTTT. This codes for CASSLGPGGVRFAGNTIYF.

This sequence joins TRBV7-6 and TRBJ2-1; 11 nucleotides match TRBD2. The CDR3 runs 19 residues. J lost 0 bases, V lost 1 base, and 8 bases had no gene match. From germline, CDR1 is SGHVS and CDR2 FNYEAQ. The CDR3 sequence: CASSLGRTSGLSSYNEQFF. Written as DNA, the CDR3 is TGTGCCAGCAGCTTAGGAAGGACTAGCGGGCTGAGCTCCTACAATGAGCAGTTCTTC.

This clone appeared a single time. V usage is TRBV2 and J usage is TRBJ2-7, with 7 bases lining up with TRBD1. V dropped 1 base and J dropped 3; count of bases not matched to a gene: 6. The CDR3 is made up of 15 amino acids. Per germline, CDR1 SNHLY and CDR2 FYNNEI. The CDR3 loop is CASSEDRGIVYEQYF. Here the CDR3 DNA reads TGTGCCAGCAGTGAAGACAGGGGTATTGTCTACGAGCAGTACTTC.

This clone is a singleton in its sample. The chain employs TRBV18 and TRBJ2-3, with D maybe TRBD1 (6 bases). The CDR3 consists of 15 residues. Germline values: CDR1 KGHSH, CDR2 LQKENI. V lost 1 base to trimming and J lost 7 bases, with 15 bases between them. This CDR3 reads CASSPQSGASYTQYF. CDR3 bases: TGTGCCAGCTCACCACAGTCAGGGGCGTCCTATACGCAGTATTTT.

The V and J genes are TRBV19 and TRBJ1-2; 8 bases are a match to TRBD1. The CDR3 runs 14 residues. V gave up 2 bases and J gave up 5 bases; unmatched junction bases: 4. Germline lookup yields CDR1 LNHDA and CDR2 SQIVND (reference sequence). CDR3 coding DNA: TGTGCCAGTAGTATAAGGGACAGGCGGTATGGCTACACCTTC. It is translated as CASSIRDRRYGYTF. Full variable domain (missing parts from reference TRBV19 and TRBJ1-2): DGGITQSPKYLFRKEGQNVTLSCEQNLNHDAMYWYRQDPGQGLRLIYYSQIVNDFQKGDIAEGYSVSREKKESFPLTVTSAQKNPTAFYLCASSIRDRRYGYTFGSGTRLTVV.

The chain recombines TRBV10-2 with TRBJ2-1; 11 bases match TRBD2. This CDR3 spans 15 amino acids. The germline V gene encodes CDR1 WSHSY and CDR2 SAAADI. With 5 bases clipped from V and 3 bases from J, the junction kept 3 bases outside the gene matches. The CDR3 coding sequence is TGCGCCAGCAGTCTTAGCGGGGGGGTCTACAATGAGCAGTTCTTC. Residues: CASSLSGGVYNEQFF.

The chain has TRBV19 and TRBJ2-2; possible D gene TRBD1, 6 bases. Trimming shortened V by 4 bases and J by 4 bases, and 13 bases separated the two germline ends. The CDR3 sequence is 15 residues long. Germline V gives CDR1 LNHDA, CDR2 SQIVND (reference sequence). DNA of the CDR3: TGTGCCAGTAGTAATCAGGGGACCGTCACCGGGGAGCTGTTTTTT. It encodes CASSNQGTVTGELFF.